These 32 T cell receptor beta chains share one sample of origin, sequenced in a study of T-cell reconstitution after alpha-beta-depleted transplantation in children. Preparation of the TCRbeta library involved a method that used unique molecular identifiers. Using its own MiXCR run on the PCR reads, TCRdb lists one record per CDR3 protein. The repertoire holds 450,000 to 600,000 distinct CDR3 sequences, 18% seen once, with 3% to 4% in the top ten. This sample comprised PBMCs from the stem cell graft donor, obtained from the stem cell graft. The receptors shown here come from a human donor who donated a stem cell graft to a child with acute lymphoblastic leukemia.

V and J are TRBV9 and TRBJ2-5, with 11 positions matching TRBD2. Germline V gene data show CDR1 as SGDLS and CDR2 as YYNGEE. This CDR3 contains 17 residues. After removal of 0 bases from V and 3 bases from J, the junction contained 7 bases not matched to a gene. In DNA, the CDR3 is TGTGCCAGCAGCGTAGCCTTAGCGGGAGGGGGGGAAGAGACCCAGTACTTC. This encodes CASSVALAGGGEETQYF.

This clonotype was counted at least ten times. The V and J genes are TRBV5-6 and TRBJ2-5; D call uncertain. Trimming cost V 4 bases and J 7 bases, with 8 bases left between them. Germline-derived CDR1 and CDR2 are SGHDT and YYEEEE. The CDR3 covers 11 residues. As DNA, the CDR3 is TGTGCCAGCAGCACCGCAGGGACCCAGTACTTC. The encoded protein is CASSTAGTQYF.

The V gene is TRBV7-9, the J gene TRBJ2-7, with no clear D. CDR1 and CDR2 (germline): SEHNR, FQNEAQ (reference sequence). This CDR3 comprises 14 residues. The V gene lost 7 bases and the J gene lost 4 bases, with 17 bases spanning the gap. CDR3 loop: CASTPRTEIYEQYF. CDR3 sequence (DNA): TGTGCCAGCACCCCCCGGACGGAAATTTACGAGCAGTACTTC.

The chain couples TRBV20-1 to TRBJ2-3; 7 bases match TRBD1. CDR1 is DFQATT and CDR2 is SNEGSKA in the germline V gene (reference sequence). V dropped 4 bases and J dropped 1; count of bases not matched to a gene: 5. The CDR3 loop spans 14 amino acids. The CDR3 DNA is TGCAGTGCTACCCGACAGGGAGGCACAGATACGCAGTATTTT. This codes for CSATRQGGTDTQYF.

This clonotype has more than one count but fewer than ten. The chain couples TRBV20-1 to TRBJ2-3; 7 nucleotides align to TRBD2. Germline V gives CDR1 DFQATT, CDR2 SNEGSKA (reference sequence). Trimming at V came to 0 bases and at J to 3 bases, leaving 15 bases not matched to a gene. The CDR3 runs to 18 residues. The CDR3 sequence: CSAREGVGAGEDTDTQYF. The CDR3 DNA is TGCAGTGCTAGAGAAGGGGTAGGGGCGGGAGAAGATACAGATACGCAGTATTTT.

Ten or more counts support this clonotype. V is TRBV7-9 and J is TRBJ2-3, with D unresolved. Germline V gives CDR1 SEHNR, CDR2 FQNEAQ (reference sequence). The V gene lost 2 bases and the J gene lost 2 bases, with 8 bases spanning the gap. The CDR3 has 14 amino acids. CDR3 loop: CASSLNGATDTQYF. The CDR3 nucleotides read TGTGCCAGCAGCTTAAACGGAGCCACAGATACGCAGTATTTT.

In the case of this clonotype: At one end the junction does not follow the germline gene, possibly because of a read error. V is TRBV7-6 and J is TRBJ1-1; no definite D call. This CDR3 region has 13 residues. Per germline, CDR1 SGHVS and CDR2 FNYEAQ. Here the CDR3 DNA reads TGTGCCAGCAGCTTAGGGTTGAAAACTGAAGCTTTCTTT. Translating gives CASSLGLKTEAFF.

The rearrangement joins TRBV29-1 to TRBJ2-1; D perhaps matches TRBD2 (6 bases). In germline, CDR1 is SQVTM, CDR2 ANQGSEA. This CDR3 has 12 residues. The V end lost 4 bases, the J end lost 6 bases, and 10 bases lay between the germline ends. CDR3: CSVVSGSNEQFF. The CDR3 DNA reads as TGCAGCGTTGTCTCCGGGAGCAATGAGCAGTTCTTC.

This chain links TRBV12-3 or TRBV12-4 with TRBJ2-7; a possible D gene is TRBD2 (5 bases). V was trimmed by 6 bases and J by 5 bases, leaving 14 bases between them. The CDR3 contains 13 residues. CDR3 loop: CASSPRESHEQYF. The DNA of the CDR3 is TGTGCCAGCAGCCCCCGGGAATCACACGAGCAGTACTTC.

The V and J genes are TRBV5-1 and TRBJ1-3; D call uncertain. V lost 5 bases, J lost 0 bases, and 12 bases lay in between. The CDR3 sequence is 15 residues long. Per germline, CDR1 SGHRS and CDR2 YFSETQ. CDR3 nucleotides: TGCGCCAGCAGTTTCAACGAAGGCTCTGGAAACACCATATATTTT. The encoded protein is CASSFNEGSGNTIYF.

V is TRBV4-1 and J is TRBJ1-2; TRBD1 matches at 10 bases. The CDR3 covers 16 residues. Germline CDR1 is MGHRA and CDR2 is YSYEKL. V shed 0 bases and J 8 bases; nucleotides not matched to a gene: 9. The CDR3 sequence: CASSQDVRQGAKGYTF. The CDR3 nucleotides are TGCGCCAGCAGCCAAGACGTACGACAGGGGGCGAAGGGCTACACCTTC.

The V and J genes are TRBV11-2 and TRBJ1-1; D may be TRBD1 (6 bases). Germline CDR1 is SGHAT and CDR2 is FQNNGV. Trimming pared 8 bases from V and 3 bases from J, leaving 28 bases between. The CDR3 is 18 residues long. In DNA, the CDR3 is TGTGCCAGCTGTCAACCCGTGGGGGGGCATAAGACGTACACTGAAGCTTTCTTT. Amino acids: CASCQPVGGHKTYTEAFF.

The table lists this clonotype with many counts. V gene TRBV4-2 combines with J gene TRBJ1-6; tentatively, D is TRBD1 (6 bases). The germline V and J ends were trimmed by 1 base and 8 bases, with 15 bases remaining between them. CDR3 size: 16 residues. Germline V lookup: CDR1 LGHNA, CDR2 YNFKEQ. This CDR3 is CASSQAPRGADSPLHF. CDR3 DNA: TGTGCCAGCAGCCAAGCTCCGCGGGGGGCCGATTCACCCCTCCACTTT.

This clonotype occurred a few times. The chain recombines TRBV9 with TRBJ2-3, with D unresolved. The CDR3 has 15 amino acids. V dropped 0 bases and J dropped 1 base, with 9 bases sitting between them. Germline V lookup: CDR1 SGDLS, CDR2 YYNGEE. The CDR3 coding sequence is TGTGCCAGCAGCGTAGGGGTAATAGGCACAGATACGCAGTATTTT. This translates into CASSVGVIGTDTQYF. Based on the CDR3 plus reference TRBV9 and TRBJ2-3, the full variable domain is DSGVTQTPKHLITATGQRVTLRCSPRSGDLSVYWYQQSLDQGLQFLIQYYNGEERAKGNILERFSAQQFPDLHSELNLSSLELGDSALYFCASSVGVIGTDTQYFGPGTRLTVL.

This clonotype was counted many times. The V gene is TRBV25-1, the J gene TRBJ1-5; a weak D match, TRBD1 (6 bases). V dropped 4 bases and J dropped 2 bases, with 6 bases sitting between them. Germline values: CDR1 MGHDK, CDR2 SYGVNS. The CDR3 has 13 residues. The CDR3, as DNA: TGTGCCAGCAGTGGACAGGGCAATCAGCCCCAGCATTTT. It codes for CASSGQGNQPQHF.

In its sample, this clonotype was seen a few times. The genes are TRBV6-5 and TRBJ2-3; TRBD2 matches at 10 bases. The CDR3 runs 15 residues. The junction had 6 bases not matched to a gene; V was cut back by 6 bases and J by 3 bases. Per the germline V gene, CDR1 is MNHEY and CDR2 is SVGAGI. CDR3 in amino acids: CASRLLAGTTDTQYF. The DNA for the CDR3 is TGTGCCAGCAGGTTACTAGCGGGGACAACAGATACGCAGTATTTT.

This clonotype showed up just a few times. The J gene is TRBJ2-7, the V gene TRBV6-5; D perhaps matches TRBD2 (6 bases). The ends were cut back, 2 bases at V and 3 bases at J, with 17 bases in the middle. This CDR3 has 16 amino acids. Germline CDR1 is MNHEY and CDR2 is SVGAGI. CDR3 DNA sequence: TGTGCCAGCAGTTACGGCCCATCGGGACTGGACTACGAGCAGTACTTC. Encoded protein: CASSYGPSGLDYEQYF.

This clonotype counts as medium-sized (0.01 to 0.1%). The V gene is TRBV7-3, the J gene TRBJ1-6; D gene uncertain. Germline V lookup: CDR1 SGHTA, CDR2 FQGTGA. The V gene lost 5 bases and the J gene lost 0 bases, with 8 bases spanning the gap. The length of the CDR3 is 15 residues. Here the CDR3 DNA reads TGTGCCAGCAGCCTCGGGTACTCCTATAATTCACCCCTCCACTTT. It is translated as CASSLGYSYNSPLHF.

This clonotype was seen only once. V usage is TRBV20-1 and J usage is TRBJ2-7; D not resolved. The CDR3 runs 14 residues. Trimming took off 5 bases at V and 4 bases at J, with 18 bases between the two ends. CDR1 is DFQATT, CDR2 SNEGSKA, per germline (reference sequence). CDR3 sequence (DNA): TGCAGTGCTCCCTCTCGAAGTTCCTATTACGAGCAGTACTTC. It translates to CSAPSRSSYYEQYF.

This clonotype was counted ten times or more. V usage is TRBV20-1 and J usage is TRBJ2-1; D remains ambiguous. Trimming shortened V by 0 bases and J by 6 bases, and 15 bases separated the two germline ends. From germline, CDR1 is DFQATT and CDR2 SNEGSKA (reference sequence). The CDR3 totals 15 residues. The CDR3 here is CSARDREAGRNEQFF. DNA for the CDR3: TGCAGTGCTAGAGATAGAGAAGCAGGACGCAATGAGCAGTTCTTC.

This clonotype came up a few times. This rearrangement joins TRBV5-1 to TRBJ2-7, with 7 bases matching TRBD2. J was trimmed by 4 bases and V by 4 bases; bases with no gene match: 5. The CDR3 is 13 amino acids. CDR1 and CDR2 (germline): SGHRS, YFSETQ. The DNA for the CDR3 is TGCGCCAGCAGCCCAAGGGAGGGGTACGAGCAGTACTTC. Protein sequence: CASSPREGYEQYF. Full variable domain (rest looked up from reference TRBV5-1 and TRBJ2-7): KAGVTQTPRYLIKTRGQQVTLSCSPISGHRSVSWYQQTPGQGLQFLFEYFSETQRNKGNFPGRFSGRQFSNSRSEMNVSTLELGDSALYLCASSPREGYEQYFGPGTRLTVT.

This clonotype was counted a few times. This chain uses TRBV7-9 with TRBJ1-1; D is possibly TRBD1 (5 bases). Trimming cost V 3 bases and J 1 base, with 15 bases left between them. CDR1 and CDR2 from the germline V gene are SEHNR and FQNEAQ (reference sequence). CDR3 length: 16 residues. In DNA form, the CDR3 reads TGTGCCAGCAGCTTTCCCCCAGGGCCAAGGAACACTGAAGCTTTCTTT. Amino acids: CASSFPPGPRNTEAFF.

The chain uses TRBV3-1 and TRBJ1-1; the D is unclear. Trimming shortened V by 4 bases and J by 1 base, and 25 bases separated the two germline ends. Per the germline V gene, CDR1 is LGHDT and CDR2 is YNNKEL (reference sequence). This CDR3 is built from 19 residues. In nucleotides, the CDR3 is TGTGCCAGCAGCCCGTTCTTCTCCTCAGGCCGACGGAAGAACACTGAAGCTTTCTTT. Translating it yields CASSPFFSSGRRKNTEAFF.

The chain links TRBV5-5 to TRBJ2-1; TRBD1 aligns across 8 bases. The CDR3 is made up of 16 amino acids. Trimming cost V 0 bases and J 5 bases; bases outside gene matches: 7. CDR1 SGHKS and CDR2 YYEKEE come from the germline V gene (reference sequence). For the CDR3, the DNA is TGTGCCAGCAGCTTGGGACAGGGGACCGTTGACAATGAGCAGTTCTTC. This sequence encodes CASSLGQGTVDNEQFF.

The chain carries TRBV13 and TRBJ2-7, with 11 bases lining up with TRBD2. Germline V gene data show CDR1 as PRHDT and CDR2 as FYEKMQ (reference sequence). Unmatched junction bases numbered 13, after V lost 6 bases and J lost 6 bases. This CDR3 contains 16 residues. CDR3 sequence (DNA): TGTGCCAGCAGTCTATCGACTAGCGGGACATGGAGCGAGCAGTACTTC. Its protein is CASSLSTSGTWSEQYF. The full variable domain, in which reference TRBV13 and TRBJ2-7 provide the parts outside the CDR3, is AAGVIQSPRHLIKEKRETATLKCYPIPRHDTVYWYQQGPGQDPQFLISFYEKMQSDKGSIPDRFSAQQFSDYHSELNMSSLELGDSALYFCASSLSTSGTWSEQYFGPGTRLTVT.

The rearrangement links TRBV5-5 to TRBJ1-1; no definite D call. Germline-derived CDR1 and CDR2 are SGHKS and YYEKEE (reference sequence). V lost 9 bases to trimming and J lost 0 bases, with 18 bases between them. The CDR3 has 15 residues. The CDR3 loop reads CATTQRGKVNTEAFF. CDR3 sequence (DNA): TGTGCCACCACCCAGCGAGGGAAAGTGAACACTGAAGCTTTCTTT.

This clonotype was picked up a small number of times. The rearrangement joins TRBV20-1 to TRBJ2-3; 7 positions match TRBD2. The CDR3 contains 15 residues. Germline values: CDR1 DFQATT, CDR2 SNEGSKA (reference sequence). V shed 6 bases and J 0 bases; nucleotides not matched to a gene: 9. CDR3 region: CSANSLAASTDTQYF. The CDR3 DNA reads TGCAGTGCGAATTCCCTAGCGGCTAGCACAGATACGCAGTATTTT.

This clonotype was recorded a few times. The CDR3 protein is CASSFGRPTYEQYF. The CDR3 bases are TGTGCCAGCAGTTTTGGCCGGCCTACCTACGAGCAGTACTTC. This chain connects TRBV27 to TRBJ2-7; no clear D gene. Trimming removed 3 bases at V and 2 bases at J, with 11 bases between. The CDR3 totals 14 residues. Germline lookup yields CDR1 MNHEY and CDR2 SMNVEV (reference sequence).

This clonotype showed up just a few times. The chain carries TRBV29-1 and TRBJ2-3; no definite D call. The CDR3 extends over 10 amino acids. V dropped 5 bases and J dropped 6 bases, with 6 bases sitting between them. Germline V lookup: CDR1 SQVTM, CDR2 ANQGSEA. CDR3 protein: CSVLGDTQYF. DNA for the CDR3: TGCAGCGTTTTGGGGGATACGCAGTATTTT.

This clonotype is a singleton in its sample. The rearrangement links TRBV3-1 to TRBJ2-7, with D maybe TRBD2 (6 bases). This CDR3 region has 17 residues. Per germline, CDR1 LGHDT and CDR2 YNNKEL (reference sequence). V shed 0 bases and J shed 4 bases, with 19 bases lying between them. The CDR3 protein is CASSQDYPGVGLYEQYF. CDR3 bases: TGTGCCAGCAGCCAAGATTATCCGGGAGTAGGATTATACGAGCAGTACTTC.

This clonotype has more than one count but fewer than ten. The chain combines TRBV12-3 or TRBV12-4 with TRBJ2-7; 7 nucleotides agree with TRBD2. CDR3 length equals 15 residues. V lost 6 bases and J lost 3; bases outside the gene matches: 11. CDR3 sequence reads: CASSPWGGNLYEQYF. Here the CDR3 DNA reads TGTGCCAGCAGCCCCTGGGGGGGGAATCTCTACGAGCAGTACTTC.

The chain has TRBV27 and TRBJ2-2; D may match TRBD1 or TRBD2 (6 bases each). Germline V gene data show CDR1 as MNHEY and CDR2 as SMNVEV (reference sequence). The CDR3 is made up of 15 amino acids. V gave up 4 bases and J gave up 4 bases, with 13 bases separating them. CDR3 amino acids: CASSSLWGATGELFF. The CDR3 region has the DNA TGTGCCAGCAGTTCCTTATGGGGGGCCACCGGGGAGCTGTTTTTT.